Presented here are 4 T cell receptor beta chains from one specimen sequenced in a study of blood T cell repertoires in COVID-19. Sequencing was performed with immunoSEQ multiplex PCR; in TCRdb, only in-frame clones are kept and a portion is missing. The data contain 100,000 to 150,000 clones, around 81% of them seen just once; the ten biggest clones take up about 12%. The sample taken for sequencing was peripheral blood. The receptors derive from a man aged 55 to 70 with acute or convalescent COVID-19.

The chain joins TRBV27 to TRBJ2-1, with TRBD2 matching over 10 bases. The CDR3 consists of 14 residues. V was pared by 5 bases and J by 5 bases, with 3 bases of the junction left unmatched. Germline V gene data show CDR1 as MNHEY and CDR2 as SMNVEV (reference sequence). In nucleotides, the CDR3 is TGTGCCAGCAGTCAGCTAGCGGGAGACAATGAGCAGTTCTTC. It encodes CASSQLAGDNEQFF.

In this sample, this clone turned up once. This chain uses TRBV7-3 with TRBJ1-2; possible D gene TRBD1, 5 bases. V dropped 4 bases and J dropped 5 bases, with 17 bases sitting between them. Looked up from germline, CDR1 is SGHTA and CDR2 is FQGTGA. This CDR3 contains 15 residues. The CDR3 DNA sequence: TGTGCCAGCAGCTCTATCGACAGACCTCAGTATGGCTACACCTTC. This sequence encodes CASSSIDRPQYGYTF.

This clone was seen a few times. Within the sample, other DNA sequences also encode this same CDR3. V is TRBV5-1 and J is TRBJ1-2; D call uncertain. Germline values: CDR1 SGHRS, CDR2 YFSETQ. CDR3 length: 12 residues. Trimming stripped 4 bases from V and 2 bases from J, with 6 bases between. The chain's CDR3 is CASSGNNYGYTF. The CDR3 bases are TGCGCCAGCAGCGGCAACAACTATGGCTACACCTTC.

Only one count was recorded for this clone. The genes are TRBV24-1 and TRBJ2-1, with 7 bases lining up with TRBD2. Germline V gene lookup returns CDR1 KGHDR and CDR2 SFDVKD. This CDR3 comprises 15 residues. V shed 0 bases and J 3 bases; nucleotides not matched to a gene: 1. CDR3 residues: CATSDLTSDYNEQFF. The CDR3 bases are TGTGCCACCAGTGATTTGACTAGCGACTACAATGAGCAGTTCTTC.